The 19 T cell receptor beta chains given below trace back to one sample, sequenced in a study of blood T cell repertoires in COVID-19. Data came from immunoSEQ multiplex PCR; TCRdb stores just in-frame clones and leaves some out. The sample lists 160,000 or so clones, roughly 89% occurring once. The sequencing input was peripheral blood. These receptors all stem from a woman aged 70-85 years with COVID-19, enrolled during active disease.

This clone has just a few counts. The chain is built from TRBV7-9 and TRBJ1-2; D is perhaps TRBD1 (6 bases). This CDR3 is 14 amino acids long. Germline V gives CDR1 SEHNR, CDR2 FQNEAQ (reference sequence). Trimming left V 5 bases short and J 8 bases short, with 18 bases between. The CDR3 DNA is TGTGCCAGCAGCCAAGGTGTCAGGGGCATCGGCTACACCTTC. Its translation: CASSQGVRGIGYTF.

A single count supports this clone. The V call is TRBV28, the J call TRBJ1-6; D is unclear. The CDR3 spans 15 residues. Germline CDR1 is MDHEN and CDR2 is SYDVKM. V was shortened by 5 bases and J by 10 bases, with 18 bases between the two germline ends. CDR3 coding DNA: TGTGCCAGCAGTCCACAAGTGGGGTGGGAGTCACCCCTCCACTTT. As protein: CASSPQVGWESPLHF.

Turning to this clone: Different DNA sequences within this sample yield the same CDR3. CDR3 region: CASSVRDNQPQHF. CDR3 sequence (DNA): TGTGCCAGCAGCGTACGCGATAATCAGCCCCAGCATTTT. This chain connects TRBV9 to TRBJ1-5; D call uncertain. CDR1 is SGDLS and CDR2 is YYNGEE in the germline V gene. CDR3 length equals 13 residues. V lost 1 base to trimming and J lost 4 bases, with 6 bases between them.

The chain joins TRBV9 to TRBJ1-2, with TRBD1 matching over 7 bases. The J segment lost 4 bases and the V segment lost 0 bases, leaving 6 bases of the junction unmatched. The CDR3 has 15 amino acids. CDR1 SGDLS and CDR2 YYNGEE come from the germline V gene. CDR3 nucleotides: TGTGCCAGCAGCGTAGGAGGGGGCGAGGGCTATGGCTACACCTTC. Amino acid sequence: CASSVGGGEGYGYTF.

This clone has a single count. CDR3 region: CASSLGPARGANQPQHF. The CDR3, as DNA: TGTGCCAGCAGTTTGGGCCCTGCCAGGGGGGCGAATCAGCCCCAGCATTTT. V gene TRBV28 combines with J gene TRBJ1-5; 7 bases fit TRBD1. The CDR3 has 17 residues. CDR1 MDHEN and CDR2 SYDVKM come from the germline V gene. V shed 3 bases and J 4 bases; nucleotides not matched to a gene: 12.

This clone is a singleton in its sample. V and J are TRBV6-5 and TRBJ1-2; possibly TRBD1 for D (5 bases). The germline V and J ends were trimmed by 2 bases and 5 bases, with 9 bases remaining between them. The CDR3 has 13 amino acids. Germline-derived CDR1 and CDR2 are MNHEY and SVGAGI. The DNA for the CDR3 is TGTGCCAGCAGTTACCCCGACAGTTATGGCTACACCTTC. Its protein is CASSYPDSYGYTF.

The chain has TRBV20-1 and TRBJ2-7; 7 bases are shared with TRBD1. CDR1 and CDR2 (germline): DFQATT, SNEGSKA (reference sequence). This CDR3 comprises 16 residues. Trimming removed 3 bases from V and 2 bases from J; junction bases left unmatched: 13. CDR3 nucleotide sequence: TGCAGTGCTAGTTCAAGAGGGCGGCAGGGGGCCTACGAGCAGTACTTC. The encoded protein is CSASSRGRQGAYEQYF.

As DNA, the CDR3 is TGTGCCAGCAGACCGGGACAGATTAATGAAAAACTGTTTTTT. Its translation is CASRPGQINEKLFF. V is TRBV6-5 and J is TRBJ1-4; 7 positions match TRBD1. V lost 6 bases to trimming and J lost 4 bases; unmatched junction nucleotides: 5. The germline V gene encodes CDR1 MNHEY and CDR2 SVGAGI. This CDR3 region has 14 residues.

J is TRBJ1-1 and V is TRBV7-3, with D perhaps TRBD1 (5 bases). CDR1 and CDR2 from the germline V gene are SGHTA and FQGTGA. V was clipped by 0 bases and J by 6 bases, with 11 bases between them. The CDR3 contains 14 residues. The CDR3 spells CASSLTGDGSEAFF. The CDR3 DNA sequence: TGTGCCAGCAGCTTAACAGGGGATGGTTCTGAAGCTTTCTTT.

The chain carries TRBV5-1 and TRBJ2-5; TRBD1 agrees at 7 bases. V lost 5 bases to trimming and J lost 5 bases; unmatched junction nucleotides: 6. Looked up from germline, CDR1 is SGHRS and CDR2 is YFSETQ. The CDR3 is made up of 13 amino acids. The CDR3 loop is CASRTTGLETQYF. Here the CDR3 DNA reads TGCGCCAGCAGAACGACAGGGCTGGAGACCCAGTACTTC.

Details on this clone: The sample has other DNA sequences that encode this CDR3 too. V and J are TRBV20-1 and TRBJ2-1; D is perhaps TRBD2 (6 bases). CDR1 DFQATT and CDR2 SNEGSKA come from the germline V gene (reference sequence). The CDR3 spans 11 residues. Between the trimmed V and J ends, which lost 2 bases and 7 bases, there was a span of 6 bases. Written as DNA, the CDR3 is TGCAGTGCTAGACGGGGGAATGAGCAGTTCTTC. Its translation: CSARRGNEQFF.

The rearrangement joins TRBV7-7 to TRBJ2-2; possibly TRBD1 or TRBD2 for D (6 bases each). The germline V gene has CDR1 SSHAT and CDR2 FNYEAQ (reference sequence). CDR3 length: 15 amino acids. The CDR3 DNA is TGTACTAGCAGCTTAGACAGGAAGAACACCGGGGAGCTGTTTTTT. The encoded protein is CTSSLDRKNTGELFF.

This clone has only one observation. The rearrangement links TRBV28 to TRBJ2-3; D uncertain. Germline V lookup: CDR1 MDHEN, CDR2 SYDVKM. This CDR3 is built from 13 residues. Trimming pared 2 bases from V and 2 bases from J, leaving 5 bases between. The CDR3 here is CASSLDFTDTQYF. The CDR3, as DNA: TGTGCCAGCAGTTTAGACTTCACAGATACGCAGTATTTT.

DNA of the CDR3: TGTGCCAGTAGTGTATACAGGGGACAAGTCACAGATACGCAGTATTTT. This gives the protein CASSVYRGQVTDTQYF. The chain has TRBV19 and TRBJ2-3; 7 bases are shared with TRBD1. Trimming took 5 bases from V and 2 from J; bases not matched to a gene: 10. The CDR3 totals 16 residues. CDR1 and CDR2 from the germline V gene are LNHDA and SQIVND (reference sequence).

This clone was observed a handful of times. DNA of the CDR3: TGTGCCAGCAGAGACAGGGGGCGGACAGAAGCTTTCTTT. Amino acids: CASRDRGRTEAFF. This chain connects TRBV6-5 to TRBJ1-1, with 10 bases lining up with TRBD1. CDR3 length: 13 amino acids. Per the germline V gene, CDR1 is MNHEY and CDR2 is SVGAGI. Trimming removed 6 bases from V and 8 bases from J; junction bases left unmatched: 6.

The rearrangement links TRBV24-1 to TRBJ1-1; D gene uncertain. The V gene lost 3 bases and the J gene lost 1 base, with 11 bases spanning the gap. Germline lookup yields CDR1 KGHDR and CDR2 SFDVKD. This CDR3 is built from 15 residues. The CDR3 protein is CATSDGSGGNTEAFF. CDR3 sequence (DNA): TGTGCCACCAGTGATGGGTCCGGCGGGAACACTGAAGCTTTCTTT.

This clone was detected once. The J gene is TRBJ1-4, the V gene TRBV18; tentative D call: TRBD1 (5 bases). V was trimmed by 3 bases and J by 8 bases, leaving 13 bases between them. The CDR3 extends over 14 amino acids. The germline V gene has CDR1 KGHSH and CDR2 LQKENI. Here the CDR3 reads CASSPWGVDEKLFF. The CDR3 nucleotides are TGTGCCAGCTCACCTTGGGGGGTGGACGAAAAACTGTTTTTT.

Notes on this clone: Additional DNA sequences in this sample encode the identical CDR3. The rearrangement links TRBV3-1 (or the pseudogene TRBV3-2) to TRBJ2-3; 9 bases agree with TRBD1. V shed 3 bases and J 3 bases; nucleotides not matched to a gene: 4. The CDR3 sequence is 15 residues long. Germline values: CDR1 LGHDT, CDR2 YNNKEL (reference sequence). DNA of the CDR3: TGTGCCAGCAGCCAGCGGGACAGGGTGACAGATACGCAGTATTTT. It is translated as CASSQRDRVTDTQYF.

The chain links TRBV3-1 (or the pseudogene TRBV3-2) to TRBJ2-7, with 9 bases matching TRBD1. The CDR3 has 15 residues. V lost 2 bases, J lost 4 bases, and 6 bases stayed unmatched. Germline V gives CDR1 LGHDT, CDR2 YNNKEL (reference sequence). CDR3 bases: TGTGCCAGCAGCCAATGGTGGACAGGGGTGTACGAGCAGTACTTC. It specifies CASSQWWTGVYEQYF.